Listed below are T cell receptor beta chains from one sample, sequenced in a study of blood T cell repertoires in COVID-19. Repertoires were generated with immunoSEQ multiplex PCR, while TCRdb's copy carries only in-frame clones and drops some. Of fewer than 75,000 clones listed, 70% to 90% are singletons. Sequencing was performed on peripheral blood. The receptors derive from a man aged 65 to 85 with acute or convalescent COVID-19. Both conserved end residues are part of each CDR3. Fields, in order: CDR3 length, clone size, D gene, J gene, V gene, CDR3 protein, CDR3 DNA. The D gene is left open where the match is weak. Clone size, where shown, is once, few, many, or a class for clones that have expanded.

length: 14; size: .; D: .; J: TRBJ1-5; V: TRBV30; CDR3: CAWSVPNDRLPQHF; DNA: TGTGCCTGGAGTGTACCCAACGACAGGCTACCCCAGCATTTT
length: 20; size: .; D: TRBD1; J: TRBJ1-3; V: TRBV9; CDR3: CASSVGGTGTGLYSGNTIYF; DNA: TGTGCCAGCAGCGTAGGGGGCACCGGGACAGGGCTCTACTCTGGAAACACCATATATTTT
length: 13; size: .; D: .; J: TRBJ1-1; V: TRBV6-1; CDR3: CASSEDAGTEAFF; DNA: TGTGCCAGCAGTGAAGATGCGGGTACTGAAGCTTTCTTT
length: 13; size: .; D: TRBD1; J: TRBJ1-6; V: TRBV6-4; CDR3: CASSGTENSPLHF; DNA: TGTGCCAGTTCCGGGACAGAGAATTCACCCCTCCACTTT
length: 15; size: .; D: .; J: TRBJ1-2; V: TRBV7-2; CDR3: CASSRFDRPEGGYTF; DNA: TGTGCCAGCAGCCGCTTCGACAGGCCCGAGGGTGGCTACACCTTC
length: 15; size: .; D: .; J: TRBJ2-4; V: TRBV5-6; CDR3: CASSLGLLAKNIQYF; DNA: TGTGCCAGCAGCTTGGGGCTTTTAGCCAAAAACATTCAGTACTTC
length: 13; size: .; D: .; J: TRBJ1-1; V: TRBV5-5; CDR3: CASSSRGNTEAFF; DNA: TGTGCCAGCAGCTCCAGGGGGAACACTGAAGCTTTCTTT
length: 17; size: .; D: TRBD1; J: TRBJ1-5; V: TRBV28; CDR3: CASSHGTGRYSNQPQHF; DNA: TGTGCCAGCAGTCATGGGACAGGACGTTATAGCAATCAGCCCCAGCATTTT
length: 17; size: .; D: TRBD1; J: TRBJ2-7; V: TRBV5-1; CDR3: CASSLAPGGPPRPQQYF; DNA: TGCGCCAGCAGCTTGGCGCCAGGGGGACCCCCAAGGCCGCAGCAGTACTTC
length: 15; size: .; D: TRBD2; J: TRBJ2-7; V: TRBV3-1/TRBV3-2; CDR3: CASSQVAGPRYEQYF; DNA: TGTGCCAGCAGCCAAGTAGCGGGGCCTCGCTACGAGCAGTACTTC
length: 16; size: .; D: TRBD2; J: TRBJ2-7; V: TRBV5-4; CDR3: CASSSPSSGGAGEQYF; DNA: TGTGCCAGCAGCTCGCCGTCGAGCGGGGGGGCTGGGGAGCAGTACTTC
length: 17; size: .; D: TRBD2; J: TRBJ2-1; V: TRBV2; CDR3: CASSSRTSGVLRGEQFF; DNA: TGTGCCAGCAGTTCCCGGACTAGCGGGGTCCTCCGGGGTGAGCAGTTCTTC
length: 13; size: .; D: .; J: TRBJ1-6; V: TRBV12-3/TRBV12-4; CDR3: CASSLKSNSPLHF; DNA: TGTGCCAGCAGTTTGAAGAGTAATTCACCCCTCCACTTT
length: 14; size: .; D: .; J: TRBJ1-4; V: TRBV2; CDR3: CASSERGVGEKLFF; DNA: TGTGCCAGCAGTGAACGGGGAGTTGGTGAAAAACTGTTTTTT
length: 14; size: .; D: TRBD1; J: TRBJ2-7; V: TRBV5-5; CDR3: CASSLAGQESEQYF; DNA: TGTGCCAGCAGCTTGGCGGGACAGGAGAGCGAGCAGTACTTC
length: 13; size: .; D: .; J: TRBJ2-3; V: TRBV30; CDR3: CAWTPGFVDTQYF; DNA: TGTGCCTGGACCCCCGGGTTCGTAGATACGCAGTATTTT
length: 16; size: .; D: .; J: TRBJ1-2; V: TRBV7-9; CDR3: CASSLVYGGPNYGYTF; DNA: TGTGCCAGCAGCTTAGTATACGGAGGCCCTAACTATGGCTACACCTTC
length: 17; size: .; D: TRBD2; J: TRBJ2-1; V: TRBV7-3; CDR3: CASSRFAGTSGVSEQFF; DNA: TGTGCCAGCAGCCGATTCGCCGGGACTAGCGGGGTGAGTGAGCAGTTCTTC
length: 15; size: .; D: .; J: TRBJ2-3; V: TRBV10-3; CDR3: CAISESSGGQDTQYF; DNA: TGTGCCATCAGTGAGTCGTCGGGGGGCCAAGATACGCAGTATTTT
length: 17; size: .; D: TRBD2; J: TRBJ2-7; V: TRBV4-1; CDR3: CASSQVTLLAGSFEQYF; DNA: TGCGCCAGCAGCCAAGTCACTTTACTAGCGGGGAGCTTCGAGCAGTACTTC
length: 15; size: .; D: .; J: TRBJ1-2; V: TRBV6-5; CDR3: CASSYRQAKGQVYTF; DNA: TGTGCCAGCAGTTACCGACAGGCCAAGGGTCAGGTCTACACCTTC
length: 16; size: .; D: TRBD1; J: TRBJ2-2; V: TRBV27; CDR3: CASSVVGQGTTGELFF; DNA: TGTGCCAGCAGTGTGGTGGGACAGGGTACGACCGGGGAGCTGTTTTTT
length: 14; size: .; D: TRBD1; J: TRBJ1-5; V: TRBV19; CDR3: CASSTRQGLQPQHF; DNA: TGTGCCAGTAGTACTCGACAGGGTCTGCAGCCCCAGCATTTT
length: 15; size: .; D: TRBD1; J: TRBJ2-7; V: TRBV19; CDR3: CASSIGKGAIYEQYF; DNA: TGTGCCAGTAGTATAGGGAAGGGGGCAATCTACGAGCAGTACTTC
length: 15; size: .; D: TRBD1; J: TRBJ1-3; V: TRBV4-1; CDR3: CASSAHRDRDNTIYF; DNA: TGCGCCAGCAGCGCTCACCGGGACAGGGACAACACCATATATTTT
length: 15; size: .; D: TRBD2; J: TRBJ2-1; V: TRBV9; CDR3: CASSVVGGGGNEQFF; DNA: TGTGCCAGCAGCGTAGTAGGCGGGGGGGGCAATGAGCAGTTCTTC
length: 12; size: .; D: TRBD1; J: TRBJ1-4; V: TRBV5-6; CDR3: CASSQGAQKLFF; DNA: TGTGCCAGCAGCCAGGGGGCCCAGAAACTGTTTTTT
length: 14; size: .; D: TRBD1; J: TRBJ1-2; V: TRBV27; CDR3: CASSPRTGESGYTF; DNA: TGTGCCAGCAGTCCCCGGACAGGGGAGAGTGGCTACACCTTC
length: 12; size: once; D: .; J: TRBJ2-7; V: TRBV7-2; CDR3: CASSSQGYEQYF; DNA: TGTGCCAGCAGCTCACAGGGCTACGAGCAGTACTTC
length: 14; size: .; D: .; J: TRBJ2-7; V: TRBV4-2; CDR3: CASSHPGSSYEQYF; DNA: TGTGCCAGCAGCCATCCAGGCAGCTCCTACGAGCAGTACTTC
length: 16; size: .; D: TRBD1; J: TRBJ1-3; V: TRBV5-5; CDR3: CASSWRTGSSGNTIYF; DNA: TGTGCCAGCAGCTGGAGGACAGGAAGCTCTGGAAACACCATATATTTT
length: 15; size: .; D: .; J: TRBJ2-7; V: TRBV6-5; CDR3: CASSYRQGGPYEQYF; DNA: TGTGCCAGCAGTTACCGGCAGGGGGGTCCCTACGAGCAGTACTTC
length: 15; size: .; D: TRBD2; J: TRBJ2-7; V: TRBV5-5; CDR3: CASSWGTTNSYEQYF; DNA: TGTGCCAGCAGCTGGGGGACTACCAACTCCTACGAGCAGTACTTC
length: 14; size: once; D: TRBD1; J: TRBJ1-1; V: TRBV24-1; CDR3: CASSPRTGNTEAFF; DNA: TGTGCCTCCTCCCCCCGGACAGGGAACACTGAAGCTTTCTTT
length: 16; size: .; D: TRBD2; J: TRBJ2-1; V: TRBV7-2; CDR3: CASSARGGGGLNEQFF; DNA: TGTGCCAGCAGCGCCCGCGGCGGGGGGGGACTGAATGAGCAGTTCTTC
length: 15; size: .; D: .; J: TRBJ1-5; V: TRBV24-1; CDR3: CATSVGGSRNQPQHF; DNA: TGTGCCACCAGTGTTGGGGGCTCCCGAAATCAGCCCCAGCATTTT
length: 13; size: .; D: .; J: TRBJ1-3; V: TRBV10-3; CDR3: CATVSGSGNTIYF; DNA: TGTGCCACCGTTAGCGGCTCTGGAAACACCATATATTTT
length: 15; size: .; D: .; J: TRBJ1-3; V: TRBV11-3; CDR3: CASSEDSSRGNTIYF; DNA: TGTGCCAGCAGCGAAGACAGTTCTCGCGGAAACACCATATATTTT
length: 15; size: .; D: .; J: TRBJ2-2; V: TRBV5-4; CDR3: CASRDRNANTGELFF; DNA: TGTGCCAGCCGCGACAGAAACGCGAACACCGGGGAGCTGTTTTTT
length: 12; size: .; D: .; J: TRBJ1-1; V: TRBV19; CDR3: CAVSGMNTEAFF; DNA: TGTGCCGTCTCCGGGATGAACACTGAAGCTTTCTTT
length: 13; size: once; D: .; J: TRBJ2-3; V: TRBV18; CDR3: CASSPGSTDTQYF; DNA: TGTGCCAGCTCACCGGGCAGCACAGATACGCAGTATTTT
length: 14; size: .; D: TRBD1; J: TRBJ1-4; V: TRBV9; CDR3: CASSSGQGAEKLFF; DNA: TGTGCCAGCAGCTCCGGACAGGGTGCGGAAAAACTGTTTTTT
length: 16; size: .; D: .; J: TRBJ1-3; V: TRBV18; CDR3: CASSPRGSRSGNTIYF; DNA: TGTGCCAGCTCACCCCGCGGCAGCCGCTCTGGAAACACCATATATTTT
length: 17; size: .; D: .; J: TRBJ1-6; V: TRBV3-1/TRBV3-2; CDR3: CASSPRTASSYNSPLHF; DNA: TGTGCCAGCAGCCCCCGGACAGCGAGCTCCTATAATTCACCCCTCCACTTT